What follows are 16 T cell receptor beta chains derived from one specimen sequenced in a study of CD8 T cells in ankylosing spondylitis. In TCRdb, the 5' RACE reads were re-called with MiXCR into one record per CDR3 protein. The sample includes 100,000 to 150,000 distinct CDR3 sequences, about a tenth of them seen just once. Sequencing was done on a sample of blood, either unsorted or a sorted T cell fraction (not recorded which). Receptors originate from a male donor with ankylosing spondylitis or in good health (not recorded which).

This clonotype appeared many times. The chain combines TRBV19 with TRBJ2-3; D call uncertain. Germline CDR1 is LNHDA and CDR2 is SQIVND (reference sequence). This CDR3 region has 12 residues. Trimming stripped 9 bases from V and 1 base from J, with 8 bases between. For the CDR3, the DNA is TGTGCCAGCCCGATTCGCACAGATACGCAGTATTTT. Protein product: CASPIRTDTQYF.

This clonotype was picked up many times. The CDR3 region is CASSLDDGLNQPQHF. The CDR3 DNA is TGCGCCAGCAGCCTAGACGACGGATTAAATCAGCCCCAGCATTTT. The chain links TRBV5-1 to TRBJ1-5; D gene ambiguous. Per the germline V gene, CDR1 is SGHRS and CDR2 is YFSETQ. The CDR3 contains 15 residues. Between the trimmed V and J ends, which lost 4 bases and 4 bases, there was a span of 15 bases.

This clonotype was observed at least ten times. V usage is TRBV5-1 and J usage is TRBJ2-3; D uncertain. Germline CDR1 and CDR2: SGHRS and YFSETQ. CDR3 length: 15 residues. Trimming took off 3 bases at V and 3 bases at J, with 14 bases between the two ends. The CDR3 sequence: CASSSEQTPTDTQYF. The CDR3, as DNA: TGCGCCAGCAGCTCGGAACAGACTCCAACAGATACGCAGTATTTT.

This clonotype was counted only a few times. The chain combines TRBV7-6 with TRBJ2-5; D gene unclear. There are 13 residues in the CDR3. The germline V and J ends were trimmed by 1 base and 3 bases, with 6 bases remaining between them. CDR1 is SGHVS and CDR2 is FNYEAQ in the germline V gene. CDR3 DNA sequence: TGTGCCAGCAGCTTAGGTGTGAAAGAGACCCAGTACTTC. This translates into CASSLGVKETQYF.

This clonotype was found a few times. The chain uses TRBV20-1 and TRBJ1-2; 9 bases match TRBD1. Trimming cost V 5 bases and J 7 bases; bases outside gene matches: 5. Germline V gene sequence: CDR1 DFQATT, CDR2 SNEGSKA (reference sequence). This CDR3 has 12 residues. The CDR3 protein is CSAVMTGGGYTF. CDR3 sequence (DNA): TGCAGTGCTGTAATGACAGGGGGTGGCTACACCTTC.

This clonotype was found a few times. The J gene is TRBJ2-7, the V gene TRBV21-1; TRBD1, the D gene given by the table, was not confirmed from the DNA. TRBV21-1 represents a pseudogene. This CDR3 has 15 residues. The CDR3 is CASSTWTGGNYEQYF. The CDR3 DNA reads TGTGCCAGCAGCACTTGGACAGGGGGGAACTACGAGCAGTACTTC.

There are many counts of this clonotype. CDR3 nucleotides: TGCGCCAGCAGCCAACCCCGCGGAAGCGGGAGCCCAGATACGCAGTATTTT. Translated, it gives CASSQPRGSGSPDTQYF. This chain uses TRBV4-3 with TRBJ2-3; 8 bases are shared with TRBD2. With 2 bases clipped from V and 4 bases from J, the junction kept 11 bases outside the gene matches. CDR1 and CDR2 (germline): LGHNA, YSLEER. The CDR3 runs to 17 residues.

This clonotype has a handful of counts. The chain combines TRBV7-2 with TRBJ2-5; tentative D call: TRBD2 (6 bases). This CDR3 region has 13 residues. V shed 4 bases and J shed 1 base, with 7 bases lying between them. Germline loops: CDR1 SGHTA, CDR2 FQGNSA. CDR3 sequence (DNA): TGTGCCAGCAGCTCGACTAGCCAAGAGACCCAGTACTTC. Its protein is CASSSTSQETQYF.

This clonotype has a handful of counts. This chain connects TRBV4-3 to TRBJ2-4; 11 bases are a match to TRBD2. Trimming took 3 bases from V and 6 from J; bases not matched to a gene: 13. The CDR3 runs 18 residues. Germline V gives CDR1 LGHNA, CDR2 YSLEER. CDR3 sequence (DNA): TGCGCCAGCAGCCAGTCCCGTACTAGCGGGAGTCGGGGAAACATTCAGTACTTC. Its protein product is CASSQSRTSGSRGNIQYF.

This clonotype was seen ten or more times. This chain links TRBV5-6 with TRBJ2-5; the match to TRBD2 covers 7 bases. The ends lost 3 bases at V and 3 bases at J; junction bases unmatched: 8. Germline V gene lookup returns CDR1 SGHDT and CDR2 YYEEEE. There are 15 residues in the CDR3. The CDR3: CASSSYTREEETQYF. The CDR3 DNA reads TGTGCCAGCAGCTCATATACCCGGGAGGAAGAGACCCAGTACTTC.

This clonotype came up many times. The J gene is TRBJ2-5, the V gene TRBV20-1; 9 bases map to TRBD2. The CDR3 consists of 14 residues. Germline CDR1 and CDR2: DFQATT and SNEGSKA (reference sequence). The ends lost 3 bases at V and 2 bases at J; junction bases unmatched: 4. The CDR3 region has the DNA TGCAGTGCTAGGCAGACTAGCGGTCAAGAGACCCAGTACTTC. It specifies CSARQTSGQETQYF.

This chain connects TRBV12-3 or TRBV12-4 to TRBJ1-2; D possibly corresponds to TRBD1 (6 bases). This CDR3 region has 16 residues. Trimming took off 3 bases at V and 3 bases at J, with 17 bases between the two ends. The DNA of the CDR3 is TGTGCCAGCAGTTTCCGAAGGGGGGGTAAGGACTATGGCTACACCTTC. Protein: CASSFRRGGKDYGYTF.

This clonotype was seen many times. This chain joins TRBV15 and TRBJ2-2, with D hard to call. CDR1 and CDR2 (germline): LNHNV, YYDKDF (reference sequence). V gave up 0 bases and J gave up 4 bases, with 12 bases separating them. The CDR3 has 16 amino acids. The CDR3 DNA follows: TGTGCCACCAGCAGAGATTTGGTCGGATCCACCGGGGAGCTGTTTTTT. It is translated as CATSRDLVGSTGELFF.

This clonotype occurred many times. The chain combines TRBV27 with TRBJ1-2, with TRBD1 as a possible D gene (6 bases). Looked up from germline, CDR1 is MNHEY and CDR2 is SMNVEV (reference sequence). Trimming cost V 3 bases and J 4 bases, with 15 bases left between them. The CDR3 sequence is 15 residues long. This chain's CDR3 is CASSLRGARAYGYTF. CDR3 nucleotide sequence: TGTGCCAGCAGTTTGCGGGGGGCGCGTGCCTATGGCTACACCTTC.

The V and J genes are TRBV28 and TRBJ2-7; TRBD1 might be the D (6 bases). The germline gives CDR1 MDHEN, CDR2 SYDVKM. CDR3 length: 14 amino acids. Trimming shortened V by 9 bases and J by 0 bases, and 15 bases separated the two germline ends. CDR3 sequence: CASTNRVSSYEQYF. CDR3 sequence (DNA): TGTGCCAGTACCAACAGGGTGAGCTCCTACGAGCAGTACTTC. Complete variable domain (other parts from reference TRBV28 and TRBJ2-7): DVKVTQSSRYLVKRTGEKVFLECVQDMDHENMFWYRQDPGLGLRLIYFSYDVKMKEKGDIPEGYSVSREKKERFSLILESASTNQTSMYLCASTNRVSSYEQYFGPGTRLTVT.

This clonotype appeared once. Since a much larger clone is just one base distant, this may be a read error. This chain joins TRBV20-1 and TRBJ2-7, with TRBD2 identical over 10 bases. This CDR3 is 16 amino acids long. Germline loops: CDR1 DFQATT, CDR2 SNEGSKA (reference sequence). CDR3 coding DNA: TGCTGTGCGAGTCCTAACAGCGGGAGGGGCTCCTACGAGCAGTACTTC. It encodes CCASPNSGRGSYEQYF.